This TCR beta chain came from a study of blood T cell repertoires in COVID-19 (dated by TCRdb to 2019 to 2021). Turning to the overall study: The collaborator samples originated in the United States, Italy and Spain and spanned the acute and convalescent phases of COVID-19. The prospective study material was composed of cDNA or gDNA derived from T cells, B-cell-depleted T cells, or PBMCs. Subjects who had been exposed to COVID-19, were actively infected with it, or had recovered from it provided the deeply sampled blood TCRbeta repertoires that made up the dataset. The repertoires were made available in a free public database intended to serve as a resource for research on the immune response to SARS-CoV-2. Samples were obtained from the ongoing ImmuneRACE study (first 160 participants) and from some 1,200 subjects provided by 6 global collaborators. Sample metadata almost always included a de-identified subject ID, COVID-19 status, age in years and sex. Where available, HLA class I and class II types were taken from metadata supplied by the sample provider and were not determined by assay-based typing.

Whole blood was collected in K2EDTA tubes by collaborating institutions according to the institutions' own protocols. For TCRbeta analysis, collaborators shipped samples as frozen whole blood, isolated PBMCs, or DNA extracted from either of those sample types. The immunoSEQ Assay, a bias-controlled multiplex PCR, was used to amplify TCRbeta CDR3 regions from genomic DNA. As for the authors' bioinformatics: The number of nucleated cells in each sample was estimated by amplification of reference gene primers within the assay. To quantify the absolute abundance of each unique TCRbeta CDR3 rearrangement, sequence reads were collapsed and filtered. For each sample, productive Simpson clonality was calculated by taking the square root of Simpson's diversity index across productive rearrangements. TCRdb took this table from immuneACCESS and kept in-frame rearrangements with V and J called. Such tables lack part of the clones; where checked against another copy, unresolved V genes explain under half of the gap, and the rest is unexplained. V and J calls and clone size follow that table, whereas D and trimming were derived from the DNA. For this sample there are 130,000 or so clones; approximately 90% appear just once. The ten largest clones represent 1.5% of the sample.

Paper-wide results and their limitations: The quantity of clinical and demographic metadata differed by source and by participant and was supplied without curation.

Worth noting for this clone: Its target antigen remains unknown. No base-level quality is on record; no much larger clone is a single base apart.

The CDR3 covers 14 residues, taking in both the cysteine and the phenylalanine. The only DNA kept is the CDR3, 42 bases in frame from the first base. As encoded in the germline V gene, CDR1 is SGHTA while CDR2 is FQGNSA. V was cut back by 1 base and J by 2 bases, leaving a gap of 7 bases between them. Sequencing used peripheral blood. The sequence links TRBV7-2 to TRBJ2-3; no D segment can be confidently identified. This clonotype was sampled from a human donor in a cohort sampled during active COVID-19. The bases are TGTGCCAGCAGCTTAGACTTGAACACAGATACGCAGTATTTT. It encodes CASSLDLNTDTQYF.